This TCR beta chain was recorded in a study of blood T cell repertoires in COVID-19. CDR3 length: 16 amino acids. The V gene's germline CDR1 is MNHEY and CDR2 SMNVEV (reference sequence). J was trimmed by 1 base and V by 7 bases; bases with no gene match: 7. Sequencing was performed with immunoSEQ multiplex PCR; in TCRdb, only in-frame clones are kept and a portion is missing. The table records under 300,000 clones, roughly 90% of them present only once. What was sequenced was peripheral blood. The chain uses TRBV27 and TRBJ1-5; 10 bases match TRBD1. The receptor's source is an older woman with COVID-19, enrolled during active disease. CDR3 nucleotides: TGTGCCAGCAAGAGACAGGGGGCGGGAAGCAATCAGCCCCAGCATTTT. Its translation: CASKRQGAGSNQPQHF.